These T cell receptor beta chains were read from a single sample in a study of T-cell reconstitution after alpha-beta-depleted transplantation in children. TCRdb passed the PCR reads through MiXCR, listing each CDR3 protein once. The profile shows some 840,000 distinct CDR3 sequences, about 16% of them singletons. The sequencing used PBMCs, mostly from graft donor cells, collected 360 days after TCRalphabeta/CD19-depleted stem cell transplant. The receptors derive from a male patient younger than 18 who had a stem cell transplant for acute lymphoblastic leukemia, so the T cells may come from the graft donor. Both conserved end residues are part of each CDR3. The D gene is left open where the match is weak. Size is omitted from some rows. Given values are once, few, many or a class for expanded clones.

clone_size j_call v_call d_call cdr3_aa
NA TRBJ2-5 TRBV5-6 NA CASSRPLAETQYF
NA TRBJ1-3 TRBV12-3/TRBV12-4 NA CASRRGGNTIYF
NA TRBJ2-2 TRBV29-1 NA CSVPSGSGARELFF
NA TRBJ2-2 TRBV20-1 NA CSAREDPNTGELFF
NA TRBJ2-1 TRBV6-1 TRBD2 CATKKTSGSSYNEQFF
many TRBJ1-4 TRBV12-3/TRBV12-4 TRBD1 CASRGTGGYEKLFF
NA TRBJ1-1 TRBV12-3/TRBV12-4 NA CASSSRNLAFF
NA TRBJ2-3 TRBV9 TRBD2 CASSSRVAGVDTQYF
few TRBJ2-5 TRBV6-1 TRBD2 CASSALGLAGVIGETQYF
many TRBJ2-2 TRBV6-1 NA CASSRRGDTGELFF
NA TRBJ2-5 TRBV5-1 TRBD2 CASSPRGAGGEETQYF
NA TRBJ2-1 TRBV3-1 TRBD2 CASSLTGLAGNDNEQFF
few TRBJ2-7 TRBV5-1 TRBD2 CASSVSGTTYEQYF
NA TRBJ2-7 TRBV18 NA CASSPRDRSLYEQYF
NA TRBJ2-1 TRBV11-2 NA CASTPVVSSYNEQFF
few TRBJ2-7 TRBV27 TRBD1 CASSRQGPFYEQYF
few TRBJ2-2 TRBV27 NA CASSASRETGELFF
few TRBJ2-7 TRBV27 NA CASSLSPGVPTRAEQYF
many TRBJ2-1 TRBV12-3/TRBV12-4 NA CASSLFSRAYNEQFF
few TRBJ2-2 TRBV24-1 NA CATRLGGRVGELFF
few TRBJ2-5 TRBV5-1 TRBD2 CASSLVSSGGQETQYF
NA TRBJ1-1 TRBV29-1 NA CSSTMGGTEAFF
few TRBJ1-4 TRBV3-1 TRBD1 CASSQAGQGWGEKLFF
few TRBJ2-5 TRBV3-1 NA CASTDTRSNPETQYF
NA TRBJ1-2 TRBV5-1 NA CASSGTGGAHGYTF
few TRBJ2-4 TRBV12-3/TRBV12-4 NA CASRRPRRLAKNIQYF
NA TRBJ2-5 TRBV20-1 NA CSASMGERTQYF
many TRBJ2-3 TRBV25-1 NA CASSESRGATDTQYF
NA TRBJ2-1 TRBV10-1 TRBD1 CASAPGQEYRNEQFF
few TRBJ2-1 TRBV5-1 NA CASSPPGQAYNEQFF
few TRBJ2-2 TRBV5-1 TRBD1 CASSLRRQGPNTGELFF
NA TRBJ2-1 TRBV7-3 NA CASSLLGEKYNEQFF
NA TRBJ1-3 TRBV7-6 TRBD1 CASSSVDRAGNTIYF
NA TRBJ2-7 TRBV5-1 TRBD2 CASSQSTSGGYEQYF
few TRBJ1-1 TRBV12-3/TRBV12-4 TRBD1 CASSLGAGGPKAFF
NA TRBJ2-1 TRBV29-1 TRBD1 CSVDGDRVFSNEQFF
few TRBJ2-1 TRBV29-1 NA CSSNSRGVKSYNEQFF
NA TRBJ2-1 TRBV5-1 TRBD2 CASSLVLAGGPGEQFF
many TRBJ2-7 TRBV5-6 TRBD1 CASSGLLRDRVTEQYF
NA TRBJ2-1 TRBV29-1 TRBD2 CSVEDPLLAGVPSYNEQFF
NA TRBJ2-7 TRBV6-1 TRBD2 CASIPGTRGPGELYF
few TRBJ2-1 TRBV27 NA CATKGAGSSYNEQFF
few TRBJ2-7 TRBV7-9 NA CASSLATAANSYEQYF
few TRBJ1-5 TRBV7-3 NA CAGGDFIPHQPQHF
NA TRBJ2-5 TRBV5-1 NA CASSLVTAVQETQYF
few TRBJ1-1 TRBV12-3/TRBV12-4 NA CASGRYTANTEAFF
NA TRBJ1-5 TRBV7-3 NA CASSLERQNNQPQHF
NA TRBJ2-1 TRBV3-1 TRBD2 CASSQDLAGASYNEQFF
few TRBJ2-7 TRBV29-1 NA CSCGREGYEQYF
few TRBJ2-5 TRBV7-2 TRBD2 CASSLHWASGREETQYF
NA TRBJ1-1 TRBV5-1 NA CASSSDRDPGPSTEAFF
few TRBJ2-3 TRBV5-1 TRBD2 CASSLTGTSGGSTDTQYF
NA TRBJ1-1 TRBV7-9 NA CASSFVGAEAFF